The 22 T cell receptor beta chains presented below share a single source sample, sequenced in a study of tumor and adjacent non-tumor tissue in lung cancer. The library came from three nested PCR rounds adapted from ARM-PCR protocols. A single record per CDR3 protein comes from TCRdb applying MiXCR to the multiplex PCR reads. The sample contains approximately 79,000 distinct CDR3 sequences, over 65% of which appear only once. No cell sorting was done before RNA was extracted from the tissue. More than 3 cm separated this lung sample from the edge of the tumor. What was sequenced was distant non-tumor lung tissue. Source of these receptors: a man aged 70-80 years with non-small cell lung cancer.

As for this clonotype: A read error may produce the germline difference seen at one junction end. The chain recombines TRBV4-3 with TRBJ2-1; TRBD2 agrees at 8 bases. The germline CDR1 and CDR2 sequences are LGHNA and YSLEER. The CDR3 spans 15 residues. In DNA, the CDR3 is TGTGCCAGCAGCCACGGACTAGCAGATTACAATGAGCAGTTCTTC. Protein product: CASSHGLADYNEQFF.

To note about this clonotype: One end of the junction does not line up with germline, which may come from a read error. This rearrangement joins TRBV29-1 to TRBJ1-4, with D maybe TRBD1 (6 bases). CDR1 is SQVTM, CDR2 ANQGSEA, per germline. The CDR3 contains 13 residues. Written as DNA, the CDR3 is TGCAGCACCCGGACAGCCAGGAGGGAAAATCTGTTTTTT. This sequence encodes CSTRTARRENLFF.

Remarks on this clonotype: The junction does not match germline at one end; this may be a read error. V usage is TRBV11-2 and J usage is TRBJ2-7; possibly TRBD1 for D (6 bases). There are 15 residues in the CDR3. Germline V gene sequence: CDR1 SGHAT, CDR2 FQNNGV. CDR3 loop: CTSSLDHGGRYENYF. For the CDR3, the DNA is TGTACCAGCAGCTTAGACCATGGGGGCAGGTACGAGAACTACTTC.

Concerning this clonotype itself: A read error may produce the germline difference seen at one junction end. The genes are TRBV4-1 and TRBJ2-7; D is possibly TRBD1 or TRBD2 (6 bases each). The CDR3 spans 16 residues. From germline, CDR1 is MGHRA and CDR2 YSYEKL. CDR3 coding DNA: TGCGCCAGCAGCCAGACACTAGCTGGAGAGGGGGACGAGGAGTACTTC. Translated: CASSQTLAGEGDEEYF.

V is TRBV3-1 and J is TRBJ2-1, with 7 bases fitting TRBD1. V shed 7 bases, J shed 8 bases, and the junction held 11 bases outside the gene matches. Germline loops: CDR1 LGHDT, CDR2 YNNKEL (reference sequence). This CDR3 is built from 14 residues. As DNA, the CDR3 is TGTGCCAGCATTGGCAGGGGGTTTGTGGATGAGCAGTTCTTC. Encoded protein: CASIGRGFVDEQFF.

The chain carries TRBV10-2 and TRBJ2-7; TRBD1 matches at 7 bases. Germline-derived CDR1 and CDR2 are WSHSY and SAAADI. The CDR3 has 13 residues. Written as DNA, the CDR3 is TGCGTCGGCAGGACAGGCCAATCCTACGAGCAGTACTTC. Translating gives CVGRTGQSYEQYF.

The chain joins TRBV20-1 to TRBJ1-4; D not resolved. V lost 0 bases, J lost 7 bases, and 9 bases lay in between. CDR1 is DFQATT and CDR2 is SNEGSKA in the germline V gene (reference sequence). This CDR3 spans 13 amino acids. In DNA form, the CDR3 reads TGCAGTGCTAGAGAGCTGGTCGGTGAAAAACTGTTTTTT. Translated: CSARELVGEKLFF.

Note on this clonotype: The junction and the germline gene differ at one end; a read error may be behind it. The genes are TRBV10-3 and TRBJ2-5, with 7 bases aligning to TRBD1. Germline V gene lookup returns CDR1 ENHRY and CDR2 SYGVKD. There are 13 residues in the CDR3. The CDR3 DNA is TGTGCCATCGGACAGGCCGATCAAGAGACCCTGTACTTC. Translation gives CAIGQADQETLYF.

This chain connects TRBV5-6 to TRBJ2-4; 7 bases line up with TRBD1. From germline, CDR1 is SGHDT and CDR2 YYEEEE. The CDR3 is 17 residues long. V dropped 9 bases and J dropped 6; count of bases not matched to a gene: 21. The CDR3: CANSATGTAVVGNIQYF. Here the CDR3 DNA reads TGTGCCAACAGTGCTACCGGGACAGCGGTCGTTGGAAACATTCAGTACTTC. Variable domain in full (rest from reference TRBV5-6 and TRBJ2-4): DAGVTQSPTHLIKTRGQQVTLRCSPKSGHDTVSWYQQALGQGPQFIFQYYEEEERQRGNFPDRFSGHQFPNYSSELNVNALLLGDSALYLCANSATGTAVVGNIQYFGAGTRLSVL.

In regard to this clonotype: This CDR3 fails to terminate in the conserved phenylalanine or tryptophan, so it likely reflects a read error. The limits of the CDR3 on the DNA are not certain, so only TCRdb's listed CDR3 is given. V gene TRBV4-2 combines with J gene TRBJ2-7; the table's D call, TRBD1, was not checked against the DNA. The CDR3 spans 14 residues, counting both ends. Germline-derived CDR1 and CDR2 are LGHNA and YNFKEQ. The CDR3 here is CTSSQGQGLYEQYI.

This clonotype was counted only a few times. The chain joins TRBV7-9 to TRBJ2-1; D remains unclear. Trimming took 2 bases from V and 4 from J, leaving 21 bases between them. CDR1 is SEHNR and CDR2 is FQNEAQ in the germline V gene (reference sequence). The CDR3 consists of 18 residues. The CDR3 loop is CASSLIEAKYLIYNEQFF. In DNA form, the CDR3 reads TGTGCCAGCAGCTTAATCGAAGCTAAATACCTGATTTACAATGAGCAGTTCTTC.

As to this clonotype: The conserved closing phenylalanine or tryptophan is absent in this CDR3, likely reflecting a read error. CDR3 nucleotide sequence: TGTGCCAGAAGCCCGTCTGAGAACTATGGCTACACCATC. Amino acid sequence: CARSPSENYGYTI. The chain couples TRBV12-3 or TRBV12-4 to TRBJ1-2; D unclear. Trimming cost V 9 bases and J 2 bases, with 13 bases left between them. The CDR3 runs 13 residues.

On this clonotype itself: Since no conserved phenylalanine or tryptophan closes the CDR3, a read error is the likely cause. The limits of the CDR3 on the DNA are not certain, so only TCRdb's listed CDR3 is given. This sequence joins TRBV6-5 and TRBJ1-2; TRBD1 was called by the table and not checked on the DNA. Germline V CDR1 and CDR2: MNHEY, SVGAGI. The CDR3 contains 15 residues when both ends are counted. This CDR3 is CASSATEMGAYGYII.

A remark on this clonotype: Its ends do not fully match the called genes, so a read error is possible. V is TRBV4-1 and J is TRBJ1-5; D gene unclear. The CDR3 is 16 residues long. Germline V gives CDR1 MGHRA, CDR2 YSYEKL. CDR3 amino acids: CVSSQEPIYSNQPQHF. CDR3 in DNA: TGCGTCAGCAGCCAAGAGCCTATCTATAGCAATCAGCCCCAGCATTTT.

The J gene is TRBJ2-5, the V gene TRBV12-3 or TRBV12-4; TRBD2 agrees at 10 bases. The CDR3 totals 15 residues. The ends lost 7 bases at V and 12 bases at J; junction bases unmatched: 17. CDR3: CASIGLAGVVETEYF. DNA for the CDR3: TGTGCCAGCATCGGGCTAGCGGGAGTGGTGGAGACAGAGTACTTC.

J is TRBJ2-1 and V is TRBV20-1; TRBD2 aligns across 9 bases. Trimming cost V 7 bases and J 6 bases; bases outside gene matches: 13. CDR3 size: 15 residues. The germline gives CDR1 DFQATT, CDR2 SNEGSKA (reference sequence). The CDR3 region has the DNA TGCAGTGTACCCCGCGGGGGGGCCGTCCCCAATGAGCAGTTCTTC. Amino acid sequence: CSVPRGGAVPNEQFF.

This chain joins TRBV20-1 and TRBJ1-1, with D possibly TRBD1 on 6 matching bases. V lost 1 base and J lost 0, with 12 bases in between. CDR3 length: 15 amino acids. From germline, CDR1 is DFQATT and CDR2 SNEGSKA (reference sequence). CDR3 nucleotides: TGCAGTGCTAGAGGCCCGGGACATATGAACACTGAAGCTTTCTTT. Its protein product is CSARGPGHMNTEAFF.

About this clonotype: It is likely a read error, because the conserved phenylalanine at the end of the CDR3 is missing. The V and J genes are TRBV5-4 and TRBJ2-7; 7 nucleotides align to TRBD2. This CDR3 contains 15 residues. CDR1 SGHNT and CDR2 YYREEE come from the germline V gene (reference sequence). V shed 7 bases, J shed 2 bases, and the junction held 12 bases outside the gene matches. This CDR3 is CASGGGASGPYEQYL. CDR3 coding DNA: TGTGCCAGCGGCGGCGGCGCTAGCGGACCCTACGAGCAGTACTTA.

The chain combines TRBV12-3 or TRBV12-4 with TRBJ2-7, with D possibly called TRBD1 or TRBD2 (6 bases each). Trimming stripped 9 bases from V and 9 bases from J, with 30 bases between. The CDR3 totals 16 residues. CDR3 sequence: CARRLGTGDFGGRQYF. The CDR3 bases are TGTGCCAGGAGGCTGGGTACCGGAGACTTCGGGGGCAGGCAGTACTTC.

A remark on this clonotype: The junction and the germline gene differ at one end; a read error may be behind it. The chain combines TRBV10-3 with TRBJ2-1; 9 bases map to TRBD2. CDR1 is ENHRY and CDR2 is SYGVKD in the germline V gene. The CDR3 runs to 18 residues. The CDR3 DNA reads as TGTGCCATCAGTTCCAATCCCTCGCGGGGGGGAACCTACAATGAGCAGTTATTC. It encodes CAISSNPSRGGTYNEQLF.

The count of this clonotype is one. Given a much more abundant clone one base away, this may be a read error. The chain carries TRBV5-6 and TRBJ1-2; no firm D call. Germline assignment: CDR1 SGHDT and CDR2 YYEEEE. The CDR3 is made up of 13 amino acids. V was clipped by 3 bases and J by 4 bases, with 10 bases between them. The CDR3 bases are TGTGCCAGCAGCTCCAGTAATCTCTATGGCTACACCTTC. Its protein product is CASSSSNLYGYTF.

On this clonotype itself: One end of the junction is discordant with germline, which a read error may explain. This rearrangement joins TRBV11-3 to TRBJ2-7, with D perhaps matching TRBD1 (6 bases). Germline CDR1 reads SGHNT; CDR2 reads YENEEA. The CDR3 is 13 residues long. The CDR3 DNA reads as TGTGCCAGTAGCTCAGGGGTTTCCAACGAGCAGTACTTC. This encodes CASSSGVSNEQYF.